Listed below are T cell receptor beta chains from one sample, sequenced in a study of blood T cell repertoires in COVID-19. Clones were sequenced by immunoSEQ multiplex PCR, and TCRdb holds only the in-frame ones, with some missing. The data contain over 200,000 clones, about 86% of them singletons. Sequences were obtained from peripheral blood. These receptors originate from a man aged 80 or over with acute or convalescent COVID-19. Both conserved end residues are trimmed from each CDR3. The D gene is left open where the match is weak. Part of the rows lack a size; the others show once, few, many or a class for expanded clones.

size	V	J	D	CDR3
NA	TRBV5-6	TRBJ2-3	TRBD2	ASSLGLARTDTQY
NA	TRBV2	TRBJ2-7	NA	ASSEGPLAAASSYEQY
many	TRBV5-6	TRBJ2-7	TRBD1	ASSEKPGQGFDEQY
NA	TRBV19	TRBJ1-2	NA	ASSIAAERGYGYT
NA	TRBV6-5	TRBJ2-1	NA	ASSFRGIHNEQF
NA	TRBV27	TRBJ2-3	TRBD1	ASSLSGQGWGTQY
NA	TRBV27	TRBJ2-7	TRBD1	ASSFSTGIGYEQY
once	TRBV5-4	TRBJ2-5	NA	ASSLYLAGETQY
NA	TRBV27	TRBJ2-5	NA	ASSSRQGRRETQY
NA	TRBV5-1	TRBJ1-4	TRBD1	ASSRTGRAEEKLF
NA	TRBV28	TRBJ2-7	TRBD1	ASRTGGSYEQY
NA	TRBV25-1	TRBJ2-1	TRBD2	ASGAGVPSLAKYNEQF
NA	TRBV19	TRBJ2-1	NA	ASSRAGGYNEQF
few	TRBV27	TRBJ2-5	TRBD2	ASSPETSGKETQY
NA	TRBV2	TRBJ2-2	TRBD2	ASVAGTNTGELF
few	TRBV30	TRBJ2-7	TRBD1	AWSATGVYEQY
NA	TRBV10-3	TRBJ2-1	NA	AISDSRPSRGNEQF
NA	TRBV10-3	TRBJ1-1	NA	ATAQGPDNVEAF
once	TRBV27	TRBJ1-1	TRBD1	ASTRRTGTLNTEAF
few	TRBV2	TRBJ1-5	NA	ASSEMSRLDQPQH
NA	TRBV24-1	TRBJ2-5	TRBD2	ATSAAGGRTQY
NA	TRBV19	TRBJ1-5	NA	ASSPQGQVNQPQH
NA	TRBV28	TRBJ2-7	TRBD1	ASSLTRDRAGSYEQY
NA	TRBV25-1	TRBJ1-6	NA	ASSELSSGVGSPLH
NA	TRBV14	TRBJ1-4	TRBD1	ASSPRQGGEKLF
NA	TRBV20-1	TRBJ1-3	NA	SASAPLANTIY
NA	TRBV3-1/TRBV3-2	TRBJ1-4	NA	ASSQTSDRKKLF
once	TRBV6-5	TRBJ2-1	TRBD2	ASSYGLAPNEQF
NA	TRBV10-3	TRBJ2-1	TRBD2	AISDLAGDYNEQF
NA	TRBV6-1	TRBJ1-6	NA	ASSEARGRGSYNSPLH
NA	TRBV2	TRBJ2-1	TRBD2	ASSEGTSGRNEQF
NA	TRBV18	TRBJ2-5	TRBD2	ASSRRTSGSSETQY
NA	TRBV27	TRBJ1-2	NA	ASSQTGSHYGYT
NA	TRBV5-5	TRBJ1-1	NA	ASSLQLMNTEAF
NA	TRBV14	TRBJ2-5	TRBD1	ASSRGTGRETQY
NA	TRBV30	TRBJ2-7	NA	AWGDSIYEQY
NA	TRBV15	TRBJ2-3	TRBD2	ATSRENGGRSTDTQY
NA	TRBV5-1	TRBJ2-2	NA	ASSQTGTSNTGELF
NA	TRBV7-9	TRBJ1-3	TRBD1	ASAGDAPDRGSGNTIY
NA	TRBV29-1	TRBJ2-2	NA	SVVGTRNTGELF
NA	TRBV19	TRBJ2-5	NA	ASSISQWGEETQY
NA	TRBV6-5	TRBJ1-1	NA	ASRGFAEAF
NA	TRBV7-2	TRBJ2-3	TRBD2	ASSLLGGRASDTQY
few	TRBV11-2	TRBJ2-7	TRBD1	ASSFVLTGGQYEQY
once	TRBV10-3	TRBJ2-1	TRBD2	AISSVAGGPNEQF
NA	TRBV5-1	TRBJ2-7	TRBD2	ASRPGLDRYEQY
NA	TRBV6-5	TRBJ2-7	TRBD1	ASTGGLSSYEQY
NA	TRBV2	TRBJ1-5	NA	ASSLQGWGSNQPQH
NA	TRBV5-1	TRBJ2-7	NA	ASSLGTTSRYEQY
NA	TRBV5-1	TRBJ2-2	TRBD1	ASSFATGITNTGELF
NA	TRBV11-3	TRBJ2-2	TRBD1	ASSTGQGNTGELF
NA	TRBV10-3	TRBJ2-2	TRBD1	ATDRGRGSGELF
once	TRBV6-2/TRBV6-3	TRBJ2-1	TRBD1	ASSFQRGRSYNEQF
NA	TRBV2	TRBJ1-2	NA	ASSAQKNNYGYT
NA	TRBV5-1	TRBJ1-4	NA	ASSLVQGREKLF
NA	TRBV6-5	TRBJ2-7	TRBD2	ATSLAGGLYEQY
NA	TRBV27	TRBJ2-7	TRBD2	ASSLSGGWRGAAYEQY
NA	TRBV30	TRBJ1-1	NA	AWTRDTNTEAF
NA	TRBV2	TRBJ2-3	TRBD1	ASDRGGTDTQY